This T cell receptor beta chain was recorded in a study of blood T cell repertoires in COVID-19. Study at large: Acute and convalescent COVID-19 specimens originated in the United States, Italy and Spain. Sample material is recorded as cDNA or gDNA derived from T cells, B-cell-depleted T cells, or PBMCs.

Trimming cost V 5 bases and J 0 bases; bases outside gene matches: 7. This CDR3 has 16 amino acids. The germline V gene has CDR1 SGHTA and CDR2 FQGNSA. Generated by immunoSEQ multiplex PCR, the TCRdb table keeps only in-frame clones and is missing some. The sample shows roughly 110,000 clones, less than 85% of them seen only once. Sequenced sample: peripheral blood. This TCR was sampled from a woman aged 55-75 years with acute or convalescent COVID-19. The chain is built from TRBV7-2 and TRBJ2-4; 7 bases fit TRBD1. The CDR3 reads CASSPQGTLAKNIQYF. The CDR3 DNA follows: TGTGCCAGCAGCCCACAGGGGACCCTAGCCAAAAACATTCAGTACTTC.